What follows are 30 T cell receptor beta chains derived from one specimen sequenced in a study of control samples from healthy donors and cancer patients. Sequenced by immunoSEQ multiplex PCR; TCRdb stores in-frame clones only, minus some. The sample has approximately 140,000 clones, about 90% seen once. Sequencing was carried out using blood. These receptors came from a man aged 18 to 29 in good health.

A note on this clone: One end of the junction is discordant with germline, which a read error may explain. Written as DNA, the CDR3 is TGTGCCAGCAGTTTAGGGGACGCGGACAGGGACAACGAGCAGTACTTC. It is translated as CASSLGDADRDNEQYF. The gene calls are TRBV7-9 and TRBJ2-7, with 8 bases aligning to TRBD1. The CDR3 is 16 residues long. Germline values: CDR1 SEHNR, CDR2 FQNEAQ (reference sequence). Full variable domain (outside the CDR3, taken from reference TRBV7-9 and TRBJ2-7): DTGVSQNPRHKITKRGQNVTFRCDPISEHNRLYWYRQTLGQGPEFLTYFQNEAQLEKSRLLSDRFSAERPKGSFSTLEIQRTEQGDSAMYLCASSLGDADRDNEQYFGPGTRLTVT.

This clone was counted a single time. The chain joins TRBV4-1 to TRBJ1-4; 7 nucleotides match TRBD1. The V segment lost 4 bases and the J segment 13 bases; nucleotides outside the gene matches: 6. Germline assignment: CDR1 MGHRA and CDR2 YSYEKL. CDR3 size: 12 residues. CDR3 residues: CASSLATGRLFF. The CDR3 DNA reads as TGCGCCAGCAGCCTCGCGACAGGGAGACTGTTTTTT.

The gene calls are TRBV19 and TRBJ1-2; D is perhaps TRBD1 (5 bases). CDR3 length equals 14 residues. V lost 9 bases and J lost 8, with 22 bases in between. The V gene's germline CDR1 is LNHDA and CDR2 SQIVND (reference sequence). The CDR3 DNA is TGTGCCAGCCTTATAAGGGCAGGGTACGAAGGCTACACCTTC. This translates into CASLIRAGYEGYTF.

The V call is TRBV14, the J call TRBJ2-7; no clear D gene. Trimming cost V 1 base and J 3 bases, with 10 bases left between them. CDR1 and CDR2 from the germline V gene are SGHDN and FVKESK. The CDR3 loop spans 14 amino acids. DNA of the CDR3: TGTGCCAGCAGCCAAGCGGTGACCTACTACGAGCAGTACTTC. This encodes CASSQAVTYYEQYF.

This chain joins TRBV28 and TRBJ2-3, with 7 bases that match TRBD2. V gave up 5 bases and J gave up 6 bases; unmatched junction bases: 14. This CDR3 spans 16 amino acids. Germline lookup yields CDR1 MDHEN and CDR2 SYDVKM. The CDR3 region has the DNA TGTGCCAGCAGTCCCATGGGCGGACTAGGTCCCGATACGCAGTATTTT. Translation gives CASSPMGGLGPDTQYF.

This clone was seen just once. The rearrangement joins TRBV3-1 (or the pseudogene TRBV3-2) to TRBJ2-1, with 8 bases aligning to TRBD2. Per the germline V gene, CDR1 is LGHDT and CDR2 is YNNKEL (reference sequence). The CDR3 is made up of 15 amino acids. The V gene end was trimmed by 5 bases and the J gene end by 2 bases; junction bases not matched to a gene: 5. In DNA form, the CDR3 reads TGTGCCAGCAGCGGCGACGGGGGGGCCTACAATGAGCAGTTCTTC. It is translated as CASSGDGGAYNEQFF.

The V and J genes are TRBV9 and TRBJ2-7; 9 bases line up with TRBD2. V was clipped by 3 bases and J by 1 base; unmatched bases: 14. CDR1 and CDR2 from the germline V gene are SGDLS and YYNGEE. This CDR3 comprises 18 residues. Here the CDR3 reads CASSASRLAGMISYEQYF. DNA for the CDR3: TGTGCCAGCAGCGCTTCGCGGCTAGCGGGGATGATTTCCTACGAGCAGTACTTC.

The chain recombines TRBV10-3 with TRBJ1-5, with D perhaps matching TRBD1 (5 bases). This CDR3 has 16 amino acids. Per the germline V gene, CDR1 is ENHRY and CDR2 is SYGVKD. V dropped 0 bases and J dropped 2 bases, with 11 bases sitting between them. The CDR3 loop reads CAISESERGGNQPQHF. Here the CDR3 DNA reads TGTGCCATCAGTGAGTCGGAGAGGGGCGGCAATCAGCCCCAGCATTTT.

The rearrangement links TRBV28 to TRBJ2-7, with 9 bases identical to TRBD1. CDR3 length equals 16 residues. Losses at the gene ends were 2 bases for V and 9 bases for J; bases not matched to a gene: 14. From germline, CDR1 is MDHEN and CDR2 SYDVKM. The CDR3 spells CASSLGDRARGSGQYF. In DNA, the CDR3 is TGTGCCAGCAGTTTAGGGGACAGGGCGAGGGGGTCCGGGCAGTACTTC.

This clone was observed a few times. The rearrangement joins TRBV9 to TRBJ1-4, with D tentatively TRBD1 (6 bases). Per the germline V gene, CDR1 is SGDLS and CDR2 is YYNGEE. V lost 3 bases and J 4 bases, leaving 10 bases between the germline ends. The CDR3 is 14 residues long. The CDR3 protein is CASSARGDNEKLFF. CDR3 DNA sequence: TGTGCCAGCAGCGCGAGGGGGGATAATGAAAAACTGTTTTTT. Full variable domain (rest looked up from reference TRBV9 and TRBJ1-4): DSGVTQTPKHLITATGQRVTLRCSPRSGDLSVYWYQQSLDQGLQFLIQYYNGEERAKGNILERFSAQQFPDLHSELNLSSLELGDSALYFCASSARGDNEKLFFGSGTQLSVL.

A single count supports this clone. This chain connects TRBV18 to TRBJ2-7, with 7 nucleotides matching TRBD1. Germline CDR1 KGHSH, CDR2 LQKENI. Trimming removed 6 bases from V and 0 bases from J; junction bases left unmatched: 2. The CDR3 is 13 residues long. The CDR3 region has the DNA TGTGCCAGCTCGGGGACAGTCTCCTACGAGCAGTACTTC. This gives the protein CASSGTVSYEQYF.

This chain links TRBV6-5 with TRBJ2-5; 7 positions match TRBD2. The CDR3 is made up of 14 amino acids. Looked up from germline, CDR1 is MNHEY and CDR2 is SVGAGI. V lost 7 bases, J lost 1 base, and 6 bases stayed unmatched. The CDR3, as DNA: TGTGCCAGCACAAGCGGGGCTGTCCAAGAGACCCAGTACTTC. It yields the protein CASTSGAVQETQYF.

The V gene is TRBV9, the J gene TRBJ2-2; the D gene is possibly TRBD2 (6 bases). The V end lost 3 bases, the J end lost 5 bases, and 11 bases lay between the germline ends. Germline V gives CDR1 SGDLS, CDR2 YYNGEE. This CDR3 contains 14 residues. CDR3 loop: CASSAATSTGELFF. The CDR3, as DNA: TGTGCCAGCAGCGCCGCGACTAGTACCGGGGAGCTGTTTTTT. Combining the CDR3 with reference TRBV9 and TRBJ2-2 gives the whole variable domain DSGVTQTPKHLITATGQRVTLRCSPRSGDLSVYWYQQSLDQGLQFLIQYYNGEERAKGNILERFSAQQFPDLHSELNLSSLELGDSALYFCASSAATSTGELFFGEGSRLTVL.

V and J are TRBV7-2 and TRBJ2-1, with 9 bases fitting TRBD2. Trimming removed 0 bases from V and 5 bases from J; junction bases left unmatched: 2. CDR3 length: 15 residues. The germline gives CDR1 SGHTA, CDR2 FQGNSA. CDR3 in amino acids: CASSLALAGNNEQFF. CDR3 sequence (DNA): TGTGCCAGCAGCTTAGCGCTAGCGGGGAACAATGAGCAGTTCTTC.

This chain links TRBV5-1 with TRBJ1-2, with D unresolved. V lost 0 bases to trimming and J lost 6 bases, with 12 bases between them. CDR3 size: 14 residues. The germline V gene has CDR1 SGHRS and CDR2 YFSETQ. Here the CDR3 reads CASSLASGADGYTF. CDR3 bases: TGCGCCAGCAGCTTGGCCAGTGGCGCGGATGGCTACACCTTC.

The V and J genes are TRBV4-1 and TRBJ1-2, with D possibly being TRBD1 (6 bases). CDR1 MGHRA and CDR2 YSYEKL come from the germline V gene. CDR3 length equals 15 residues. V lost 1 base to trimming and J lost 4 bases, with 13 bases between them. CDR3 nucleotide sequence: TGCGCCAGCAGCCAAGTTGAAGGGGGGGGCTATGGCTACACCTTC. Amino acid sequence: CASSQVEGGGYGYTF.

The chain employs TRBV10-3 and TRBJ2-7; no definite D call. Trimming removed 7 bases from V and 2 bases from J, with 3 bases in between. Germline loops: CDR1 ENHRY, CDR2 SYGVKD. The CDR3 sequence is 10 residues long. The CDR3, as DNA: TGTGCCATCACGGCCTACGAGCAGTACTTC. Protein product: CAITAYEQYF.

Written as DNA, the CDR3 is TGTGCCATCAGTGAGGCTAGCGGGGGGGGAGAGACCCAGTACTTC. It encodes CAISEASGGGETQYF. V and J are TRBV10-3 and TRBJ2-5; TRBD2 matches 12 bases. The CDR3 is 15 residues long. Germline lookup yields CDR1 ENHRY and CDR2 SYGVKD. V was clipped by 2 bases and J by 4 bases; unmatched bases: 2.

V usage is TRBV7-2 and J usage is TRBJ2-5; D is unresolved. V shed 3 bases and J shed 2 bases, with 7 bases lying between them. In germline, CDR1 is SGHTA, CDR2 FQGNSA. The CDR3 length is 13 residues. In DNA, the CDR3 is TGTGCCAGCAGCTTTACGTTTCAAGAGACCCAGTACTTC. It yields the protein CASSFTFQETQYF.

V and J are TRBV7-6 and TRBJ1-1; D gene uncertain. The length of the CDR3 is 16 residues. The V gene lost 1 base and the J gene lost 0 bases, with 12 bases spanning the gap. CDR1 is SGHVS and CDR2 is FNYEAQ in the germline V gene. This CDR3 reads CASSLGADPMNTEAFF. The CDR3 DNA is TGTGCCAGCAGCTTAGGAGCGGACCCAATGAACACTGAAGCTTTCTTT.

V usage is TRBV30 and J usage is TRBJ1-5; maybe TRBD1 (5 bases). This CDR3 has 13 amino acids. Germline assignment: CDR1 GTSNPN and CDR2 SVGIG (reference sequence). V was cut by 2 bases and J by 4 bases, with 9 bases left in between. This chain's CDR3 is CAWSYQGNQPQHF. In DNA, the CDR3 is TGTGCCTGGAGTTATCAGGGTAATCAGCCCCAGCATTTT. The entire variable domain, with the rest obtained from reference TRBV30 and TRBJ1-5, is as follows: SQTIHQWPATLVQPVGSPLSLECTVEGTSNPNLYWYRQAAGRGLQLLFYSVGIGQISSEVPQNLSASRPQDRQFILSSKKLLLSDSGFYLCAWSYQGNQPQHFGDGTRLSIL.

This sequence joins TRBV27 and TRBJ1-3, with 8 nucleotides matching TRBD1. There are 15 residues in the CDR3. The J segment lost 2 bases and the V segment lost 4 bases, leaving 4 bases of the junction unmatched. CDR1 is MNHEY and CDR2 is SMNVEV in the germline V gene (reference sequence). The CDR3 region has the DNA TGTGCCAGCAGTTCGGGACAGGTGGCTGGAAACACCATATATTTT. Translating gives CASSSGQVAGNTIYF.

V usage is TRBV4-3 and J usage is TRBJ2-1, with D perhaps being TRBD1 or TRBD2 (5 bases each). This CDR3 region has 17 residues. Deletions cut 0 bases from V and 8 bases from J, with 20 bases between. CDR1 LGHNA and CDR2 YSLEER come from the germline V gene. CDR3 nucleotides: TGCGCCAGCAGCCAAGATTACCTCGGGGCCCGGGCCCATGAGCAGTTCTTC. Encoded protein: CASSQDYLGARAHEQFF.

This clone appeared once. This chain joins TRBV5-4 and TRBJ1-1; 8 bases match TRBD1. The CDR3 has 13 amino acids. J gave up 6 bases and V 4 bases, and 5 bases lay outside the gene matches. CDR1 is SGHNT, CDR2 YYREEE, per germline (reference sequence). This CDR3 is CASSAQGAAEAFF. As DNA, the CDR3 is TGTGCCAGCAGCGCCCAGGGGGCTGCTGAAGCTTTCTTT.

V usage is TRBV28 and J usage is TRBJ2-5, with 9 bases identical to TRBD1. This CDR3 spans 17 amino acids. With 6 bases clipped from V and 5 bases from J, the junction kept 16 bases outside the gene matches. Looked up from germline, CDR1 is MDHEN and CDR2 is SYDVKM. The CDR3, as DNA: TGTGCCAGCAGCTCACTACGGGTAGGGACAGGGATGGAGACCCAGTACTTC. It encodes CASSSLRVGTGMETQYF.

This clone has just a few counts. The rearrangement links TRBV10-1 to TRBJ2-1; 9 nucleotides agree with TRBD1. After removal of 8 bases from V and 4 bases from J, the junction contained 15 bases not matched to a gene. Germline-derived CDR1 and CDR2 are WNHNN and SYGVQD (reference sequence). This CDR3 has 17 amino acids. As DNA, the CDR3 is TGCGCCAGCTCCCATCGAGAACAGGGGGCCTCATACAATGAGCAGTTCTTC. Its translation is CASSHREQGASYNEQFF.

The V call is TRBV4-3, the J call TRBJ1-5, with 10 positions matching TRBD1. CDR1 is LGHNA, CDR2 YSLEER, per germline. The CDR3 is 15 residues long. V lost 0 bases and J lost 9; bases outside the gene matches: 5. The CDR3 coding sequence is TGCGCCAGCAGCCAAGAATGGACAGGGGGGACGCCCCAGCATTTT. Its translation is CASSQEWTGGTPQHF.

This clone was seen a few times. The chain joins TRBV11-2 to TRBJ2-7; 9 bases are a match to TRBD1. There are 14 residues in the CDR3. From germline, CDR1 is SGHAT and CDR2 FQNNGV. V was clipped by 4 bases and J by 2 bases; unmatched bases: 3. The chain's CDR3 is CASSSWDRAYEQYF. In DNA, the CDR3 is TGTGCCAGCAGCTCTTGGGACAGGGCCTACGAGCAGTACTTC.

The chain joins TRBV27 to TRBJ2-3, with D uncertain. V gave up 8 bases and J gave up 2 bases, with 5 bases separating them. The CDR3 has 11 amino acids. Germline loops: CDR1 MNHEY, CDR2 SMNVEV (reference sequence). The DNA for the CDR3 is TGTGCCAGCTCCCCCACAGATACGCAGTATTTT. It specifies CASSPTDTQYF.

V is TRBV7-6 and J is TRBJ2-3, with D possibly being TRBD1 (6 bases). CDR1 SGHVS and CDR2 FNYEAQ come from the germline V gene. V was shortened by 1 base and J by 3 bases, with 17 bases between the two germline ends. The CDR3 loop spans 17 amino acids. The CDR3 DNA is TGTGCCAGCAGCTTAGGACTCCCGGGACAAGGGACAGATACGCAGTATTTT. It translates to CASSLGLPGQGTDTQYF.